The clone carrying this T cell receptor (beta chain) appeared a few times. These data belong to a study of T cells after yellow fever vaccination. TCRdb reprocessed the 5' RACE reads with MiXCR, giving one entry per CDR3 protein. The sample lists fewer than 450,000 distinct CDR3 sequences, 3% to 4.5% occurring once. The source is a man aged 18 to 30 who received the YFV17D yellow fever vaccine. The sequences come from PBMCs, collected 5 days after the yellow fever booster vaccination.

CDR3 in DNA: TGTGCCAGCAGCTCCCTCGGGACAGGGGGCACTGAAGCTTTCTTT. Its translation: CASSSLGTGGTEAFF. The chain recombines TRBV5-6 with TRBJ1-1; 11 bases are shared with TRBD1. Looked up from germline, CDR1 is SGHDT and CDR2 is YYEEEE. V trimming: 3 bases; J trimming: 4 bases; junction bases outside the gene matches: 5. The CDR3 runs to 15 residues.